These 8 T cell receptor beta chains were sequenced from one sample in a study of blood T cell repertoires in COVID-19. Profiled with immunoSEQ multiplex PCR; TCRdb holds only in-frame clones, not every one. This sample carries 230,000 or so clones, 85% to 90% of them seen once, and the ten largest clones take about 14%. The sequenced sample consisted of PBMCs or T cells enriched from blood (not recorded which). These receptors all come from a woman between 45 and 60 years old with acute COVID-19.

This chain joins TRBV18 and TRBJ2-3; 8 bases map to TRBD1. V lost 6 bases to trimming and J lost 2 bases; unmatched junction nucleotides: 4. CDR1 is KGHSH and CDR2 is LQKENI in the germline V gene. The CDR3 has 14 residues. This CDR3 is CASSPGGFTDTQYF. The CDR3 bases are TGTGCCAGCTCTCCAGGGGGCTTCACAGATACGCAGTATTTT.

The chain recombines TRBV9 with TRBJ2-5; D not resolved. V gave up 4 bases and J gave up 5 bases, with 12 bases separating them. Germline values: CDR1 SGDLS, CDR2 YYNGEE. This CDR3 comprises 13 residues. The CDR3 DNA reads TGTGCCAGCAGCCTAGACTCACCGGAGACCCAGTACTTC. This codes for CASSLDSPETQYF.

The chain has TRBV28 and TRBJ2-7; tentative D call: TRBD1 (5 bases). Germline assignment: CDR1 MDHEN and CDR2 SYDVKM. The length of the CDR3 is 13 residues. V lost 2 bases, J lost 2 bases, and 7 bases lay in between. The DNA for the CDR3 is TGTGCCAGCAGTTTAGTAGGGGCCTACGAGCAGTACTTC. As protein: CASSLVGAYEQYF. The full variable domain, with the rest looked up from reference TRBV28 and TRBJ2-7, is DVKVTQSSRYLVKRTGEKVFLECVQDMDHENMFWYRQDPGLGLRLIYFSYDVKMKEKGDIPEGYSVSREKKERFSLILESASTNQTSMYLCASSLVGAYEQYFGPGTRLTVT.

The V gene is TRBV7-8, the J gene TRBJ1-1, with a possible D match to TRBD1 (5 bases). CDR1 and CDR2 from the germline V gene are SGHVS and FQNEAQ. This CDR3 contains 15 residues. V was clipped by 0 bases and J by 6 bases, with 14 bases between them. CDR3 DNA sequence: TGTGCCAGCAGCTTAGCGGGCCAGGGTTACGCTGAAGCTTTCTTT. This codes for CASSLAGQGYAEAFF. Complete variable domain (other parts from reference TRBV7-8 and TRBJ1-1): GAGVSQSPRYKVAKRGQDVALRCDPISGHVSLFWYQQALGQGPEFLTYFQNEAQLDKSGLPSDRFFAERPEGSVSTLKIQRTQQEDSAVYLCASSLAGQGYAEAFFGQGTRLTVV.

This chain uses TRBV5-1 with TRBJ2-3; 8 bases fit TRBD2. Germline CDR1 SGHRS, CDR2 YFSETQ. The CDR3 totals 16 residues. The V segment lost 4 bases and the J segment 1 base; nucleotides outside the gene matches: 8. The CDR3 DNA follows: TGCGCCAGCAGCCTAATTAGCGGGACGGGCACAGATACGCAGTATTTT. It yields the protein CASSLISGTGTDTQYF.

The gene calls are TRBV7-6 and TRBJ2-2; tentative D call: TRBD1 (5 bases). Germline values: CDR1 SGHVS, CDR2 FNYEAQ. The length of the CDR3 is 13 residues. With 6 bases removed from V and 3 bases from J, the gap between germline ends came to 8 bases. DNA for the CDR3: TGTGCCAGCAGGGGGCTTGACACCGGGGAGCTGTTTTTT. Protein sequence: CASRGLDTGELFF.

For the CDR3, the DNA is TGTGCCAGCAGCACCAGGGACAGGGGGGAGCCCCAGCATTTT. It codes for CASSTRDRGEPQHF. The chain joins TRBV7-2 to TRBJ1-5; 11 nucleotides match TRBD1. Germline V gene lookup returns CDR1 SGHTA and CDR2 FQGNSA. The CDR3 contains 14 residues. The V and J ends lost 5 bases and 8 bases, in that order; junction bases with no gene match: 5.

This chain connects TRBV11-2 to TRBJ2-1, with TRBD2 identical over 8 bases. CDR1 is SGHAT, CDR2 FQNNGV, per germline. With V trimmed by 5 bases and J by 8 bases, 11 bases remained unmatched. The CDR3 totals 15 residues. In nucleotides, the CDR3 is TGTGCCAGCAGCCCCTCCAGCGGGAGATTCGATGAGCAGTTCTTC. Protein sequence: CASSPSSGRFDEQFF.